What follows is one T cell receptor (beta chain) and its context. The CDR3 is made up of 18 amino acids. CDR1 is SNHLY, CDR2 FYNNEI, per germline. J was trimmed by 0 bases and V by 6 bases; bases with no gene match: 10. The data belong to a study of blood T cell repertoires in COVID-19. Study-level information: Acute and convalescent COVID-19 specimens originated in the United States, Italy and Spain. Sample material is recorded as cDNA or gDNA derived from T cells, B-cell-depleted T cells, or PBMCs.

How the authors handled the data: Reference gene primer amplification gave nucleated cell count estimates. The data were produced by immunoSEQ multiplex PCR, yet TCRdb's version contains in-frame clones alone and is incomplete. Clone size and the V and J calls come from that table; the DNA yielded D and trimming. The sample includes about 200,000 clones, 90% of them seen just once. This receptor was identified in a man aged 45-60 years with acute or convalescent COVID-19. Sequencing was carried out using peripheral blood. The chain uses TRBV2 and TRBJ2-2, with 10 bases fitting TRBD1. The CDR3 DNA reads TGTGCCAGCAGCAAAGTCCCGGGACAGGGGACGAACACCGGGGAGCTGTTTTTT. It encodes CASSKVPGQGTNTGELFF.